A single sample is the source of the 10 T cell receptor beta chains below, sequenced in a study of cytomegalovirus exposure and HLA in healthy donors (dated by TCRdb to the late 2010s). Libraries were constructed by the immunoSEQ multiplex PCR assay. For the multiplex PCR, a mixture combining 60 forward primers for TCR Vbeta segments and 13 reverse primers for TCR Jbeta segments was used. Entries here come from immuneACCESS through TCRdb and include only in-frame sequences with V and J called. Some clones fail to appear in such tables; in the studies checked, an unresolved V gene covers under half of the shortfall, and the cause of the remainder is unknown. This sample holds some 120,000 clones; approximately 80% were observed only once. In total, the top ten clones hold 3% to 5% of the sample. Material for sequencing was PBMCs. The origin of the receptors is a woman aged 30 to 39 in good health and CMV-seronegative.

The chain employs TRBV19 and TRBJ2-2; 10 bases are a match to TRBD2. This CDR3 has 14 amino acids. Unmatched junction bases numbered 2, after V lost 4 bases and J lost 6 bases. CDR1 is LNHDA and CDR2 is SQIVND in the germline V gene (reference sequence). CDR3 sequence reads: CASSNLAGAGELFF. The CDR3 DNA reads as TGTGCCAGTAGTAACCTAGCGGGAGCCGGGGAGCTGTTTTTT.

The gene calls are TRBV27 and TRBJ2-1, with TRBD2 matching over 15 bases. Germline CDR1 MNHEY, CDR2 SMNVEV (reference sequence). The ends lost 6 bases at V and 0 bases at J; junction bases unmatched: 0. This CDR3 contains 16 residues. The CDR3 DNA is TGTGCCAGCAGGGGACTAGCGGGGGGCTCCTACAATGAGCAGTTCTTC. Amino acids: CASRGLAGGSYNEQFF.

The gene calls are TRBV7-2 and TRBJ1-2, with 7 bases lining up with TRBD1. Trimming removed 2 bases from V and 5 bases from J; junction bases left unmatched: 8. The CDR3 spans 15 residues. The germline V gene has CDR1 SGHTA and CDR2 FQGNSA. CDR3: CASSLLRQGEYGYTF. Here the CDR3 DNA reads TGTGCCAGCAGCTTACTTAGGCAGGGGGAGTATGGCTACACCTTC.

This clone occurred once. CDR3 residues: CASSRLGTSGYRGEQFF. The CDR3 DNA reads as TGTGCCAGCAGCCGACTGGGGACTAGCGGGTACCGGGGTGAGCAGTTCTTC. V and J are TRBV5-8 and TRBJ2-1, with 12 positions matching TRBD2. The CDR3 extends over 17 amino acids. In germline, CDR1 is SGHTS, CDR2 YDEGEE. J lost 9 bases, V lost 4 bases, and 14 bases had no gene match.

This clone was seen more than once but under ten times. V and J are TRBV10-3 and TRBJ2-3; TRBD2 matches at 11 bases. The germline gives CDR1 ENHRY, CDR2 SYGVKD. The trim removed 6 bases at V and 0 bases at J, leaving 5 bases unmatched. The CDR3 extends over 16 amino acids. The CDR3 spells CAIRATSGNSTDTQYF. The CDR3 bases are TGTGCCATCAGGGCGACTAGCGGGAATAGCACAGATACGCAGTATTTT.

The chain employs TRBV19 and TRBJ2-1, with a weak D call TRBD1 (6 bases). The CDR3 consists of 15 residues. In germline, CDR1 is LNHDA, CDR2 SQIVND (reference sequence). V gave up 4 bases and J gave up 7 bases, with 17 bases separating them. In DNA form, the CDR3 reads TGTGCCAGTAGTAAGGGCAGGGGCACCTCTAATGAGCAGTTCTTC. Its translation: CASSKGRGTSNEQFF.

The chain has TRBV19 and TRBJ2-7, with 14 bases identical to TRBD2. The CDR3 is 19 amino acids. V lost 5 bases, J lost 1 base, and 13 bases stayed unmatched. CDR1 LNHDA and CDR2 SQIVND come from the germline V gene (reference sequence). The CDR3 protein is CASSGRGTSGSIRSYEQYF. The CDR3 DNA is TGTGCCAGTAGTGGGCGAGGGACTAGCGGGAGTATTCGGTCCTACGAGCAGTACTTC.

J is TRBJ2-5 and V is TRBV7-9; D is unclear. Trimming stripped 6 bases from V and 2 bases from J, with 13 bases between. This CDR3 has 14 residues. Germline V CDR1 and CDR2: SEHNR, FQNEAQ (reference sequence). The CDR3 is CASSPLAAQETQYF. The CDR3 DNA sequence: TGTGCCAGCAGTCCTCTGGCCGCTCAAGAGACCCAGTACTTC.

The chain is built from TRBV19 and TRBJ2-1, with TRBD2 as a possible D gene (5 bases). The V end lost 3 bases, the J end lost 2 bases, and 14 bases lay between the germline ends. CDR3 size: 16 residues. Germline CDR1 and CDR2: LNHDA and SQIVND (reference sequence). For the CDR3, the DNA is TGTGCCAGTAGTATGAGGATAGCGAAGCCCTACAATGAGCAGTTCTTC. Amino acid sequence: CASSMRIAKPYNEQFF.

The chain couples TRBV6-5 to TRBJ1-1; D is possibly TRBD1 (5 bases). Trimming stripped 4 bases from V and 4 bases from J, with 19 bases between. This CDR3 is built from 16 residues. CDR1 MNHEY and CDR2 SVGAGI come from the germline V gene. CDR3 sequence: CASSSIGAGGTTEAFF. The DNA for the CDR3 is TGTGCCAGCAGTTCCATCGGGGCGGGGGGGACCACTGAAGCTTTCTTT.